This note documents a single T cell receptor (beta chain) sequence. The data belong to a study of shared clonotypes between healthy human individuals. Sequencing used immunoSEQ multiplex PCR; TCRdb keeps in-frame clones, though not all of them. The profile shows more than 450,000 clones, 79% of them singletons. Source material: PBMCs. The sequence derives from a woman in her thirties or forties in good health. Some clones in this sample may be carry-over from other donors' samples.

The CDR3 sequence: CASSLVGQQYF. The CDR3 region has the DNA TGTGCCAGCAGTTTAGTCGGACAGCAGTACTTC. This sequence joins TRBV28 and TRBJ2-7; D is unclear. CDR3 length equals 11 residues. Germline CDR1 and CDR2: MDHEN and SYDVKM. With 2 bases removed from V and 8 bases from J, the gap between germline ends came to 7 bases.